The 13 T cell receptor beta chains reported below all come from one sample, sequenced in a study of follicular helper T cells after annual influenza vaccination (dated by TCRdb to 2015 to 2018). The receptor library was made with the immunoSEQ multiplex PCR assay. Not all clones reach the TCRdb copy of this immuneACCESS table, which keeps in-frame sequences only. Checked studies attribute under half of the gap to unresolved V genes and leave the rest unexplained. The sample table shows approximately 9,000 clones, and around 80% are seen once. The ten largest clones take up 3% to 4% of the sample. This specimen's time point label, interpreted: 2014-2015 season, 7 days after vaccination. Sequencing was performed on CXCR5+ CD38- circulating T follicular helper cells from blood, taken 7 days after influenza vaccination. Read against the paper, the sample's cell subset or site label means: circulating Tfh, non-naive CD4+CXCR5+PD-1+ (ICOS+CD38+ or ICOS-CD38-). These receptors all come from an adult who received the influenza vaccine.

This clone is a singleton in its sample. The rearrangement uses TRBV6-5 and TRBJ1-1; perhaps TRBD1 as D (6 bases). Looked up from germline, CDR1 is MNHEY and CDR2 is SVGAGI. Trimming removed 6 bases at V and 5 bases at J, with 16 bases between. CDR3 length: 14 amino acids. The CDR3 region is CASRNGDIRTEAFF. The CDR3 nucleotides are TGTGCCAGCAGGAACGGGGACATTCGAACTGAAGCTTTCTTT.

The rearrangement uses TRBV19 and TRBJ2-5, with D unresolved. V lost 3 bases, J lost 0 bases, and 11 bases lay in between. This CDR3 has 15 residues. The germline CDR1 and CDR2 sequences are LNHDA and SQIVND (reference sequence). The CDR3 sequence: CASSIRISYQETQYF. In DNA form, the CDR3 reads TGTGCCAGTAGTATTCGGATCTCGTACCAAGAGACCCAGTACTTC.

The rearrangement uses TRBV2 and TRBJ2-1, with TRBD1 matching over 8 bases. CDR1 SNHLY and CDR2 FYNNEI come from the germline V gene. Unmatched junction bases numbered 5, after V lost 2 bases and J lost 5 bases. CDR3 length: 15 residues. This CDR3 is CASSERRQGHNEQFF. In DNA form, the CDR3 reads TGTGCCAGCAGTGAAAGGCGACAGGGGCACAATGAGCAGTTCTTC.

This chain connects TRBV2 to TRBJ1-1; 7 bases align to TRBD1. Germline trimming cut 4 bases from V and 5 bases from J; bases unmatched to any gene: 4. From germline, CDR1 is SNHLY and CDR2 FYNNEI. This CDR3 comprises 13 residues. In DNA form, the CDR3 reads TGTGCCAGCAGTGGACAGGGAGGTACTGAAGCTTTCTTT. It codes for CASSGQGGTEAFF. The full variable domain, in which reference TRBV2 and TRBJ1-1 provide the parts outside the CDR3, is EPEVTQTPSHQVTQMGQEVILRCVPISNHLYFYWYRQILGQKVEFLVSFYNNEISEKSEIFDDQFSVERPDGSNFTLKIRSTKLEDSAMYFCASSGQGGTEAFFGQGTRLTVV.

On this clone itself: The same CDR3 also results from other DNA sequences found in this sample. V is TRBV4-2 and J is TRBJ2-3; a possible D gene is TRBD2 (5 bases). The CDR3 is 15 amino acids. Germline CDR1 reads LGHNA; CDR2 reads YNFKEQ. Trimming shortened V by 4 bases and J by 4 bases, and 15 bases separated the two germline ends. The CDR3 loop reads CASSPAGGYADTQYF. CDR3 bases: TGTGCCAGCAGCCCCGCGGGCGGGTACGCAGATACGCAGTATTTT.

This chain links TRBV5-4 with TRBJ2-2; a weak D match, TRBD2 (6 bases). The CDR3 length is 17 residues. Germline CDR1 reads SGHNT; CDR2 reads YYREEE (reference sequence). Trimming took off 4 bases at V and 4 bases at J, with 20 bases between the two ends. The chain's CDR3 is CASSLGGVAGATGELFF. Here the CDR3 DNA reads TGTGCCAGCAGCCTCGGAGGGGTGGCGGGCGCCACCGGGGAGCTGTTTTTT.

The rearrangement joins TRBV6-1 to TRBJ1-5, with 10 positions matching TRBD1. J was trimmed by 5 bases and V by 6 bases; bases with no gene match: 7. Germline loops: CDR1 MNHNS, CDR2 SASEGT. The CDR3 totals 15 residues. In nucleotides, the CDR3 is TGTGCCAGCAGCCTGGGACAGGGGAGGGATCAGCCCCAGCATTTT. Translating gives CASSLGQGRDQPQHF.

The chain links TRBV28 to TRBJ1-2, with TRBD1 identical over 9 bases. Germline CDR1 MDHEN, CDR2 SYDVKM. There are 13 residues in the CDR3. V gave up 6 bases and J gave up 8 bases; unmatched junction bases: 7. DNA of the CDR3: TGTGCCAGCAGCGGACAGGGGATAAGGGGCTACACCTTC. Protein product: CASSGQGIRGYTF.

This clone has only a few counts. The gene calls are TRBV6-5 and TRBJ2-5; perhaps TRBD2 as D (5 bases). This CDR3 has 12 residues. V was shortened by 6 bases and J by 5 bases, with 10 bases between the two germline ends. Per germline, CDR1 MNHEY and CDR2 SVGAGI. The CDR3 DNA reads TGTGCCAGCAGGGGAGTCTCGGAGACCCAGTACTTC. Translated, it gives CASRGVSETQYF.

This clone was recorded a few times. The chain is built from TRBV18 and TRBJ2-7; a possible D gene is TRBD2 (6 bases). From germline, CDR1 is KGHSH and CDR2 LQKENI. This CDR3 has 13 amino acids. V was shortened by 6 bases and J by 6 bases, with 15 bases between the two germline ends. The CDR3 DNA reads TGTGCCAGCTCCGCGTCGGGGGAGCCCGAGCAGTACTTC. Its protein product is CASSASGEPEQYF.

The rearrangement uses TRBV5-1 and TRBJ1-1; D might be TRBD1 (5 bases). Germline loops: CDR1 SGHRS, CDR2 YFSETQ. The CDR3 is made up of 14 amino acids. Trimming cost V 4 bases and J 7 bases, with 17 bases left between them. The CDR3 spells CASSRASTGGEAFF. Here the CDR3 DNA reads TGCGCCAGCAGCAGAGCCTCAACTGGGGGTGAAGCTTTCTTT.

The chain has TRBV10-3 and TRBJ2-1; the D gene is possibly TRBD2 (6 bases). Trimming removed 6 bases from V and 6 bases from J, with 15 bases in between. This CDR3 contains 14 residues. Germline V gives CDR1 ENHRY, CDR2 SYGVKD. This chain's CDR3 is CAIRAAGSANEQFF. The CDR3 nucleotides are TGTGCCATCAGGGCGGCGGGGTCGGCCAATGAGCAGTTCTTC.

The chain joins TRBV6-1 to TRBJ2-7; 12 positions match TRBD2. CDR3 length: 14 amino acids. The trim removed 5 bases at V and 5 bases at J, leaving 4 bases unmatched. Germline assignment: CDR1 MNHNS and CDR2 SASEGT. CDR3 amino acids: CASSWTSGANEQYF. As DNA, the CDR3 is TGTGCCAGCAGTTGGACTAGCGGGGCAAACGAGCAGTACTTC.